This TCR beta chain was identified in a study of blood T cells in healthy people across ages (dated by TCRdb to 2014 to 2015). With regard to the full study: Template switching captured roughly one uniquely barcoded TCR beta cDNA molecule per two T cells in model experiments. Two additional independent replicas of 1 million unique cDNA reads from the same blood draw were analyzed for two donors (one aged 18 to 29 and one aged 80 or older). Four age groups were formed from the donors: young (average about 15 years), middle-aged (less than 40), aged (62) and long-lived (less than 85). Using deep sequencing normalized with unique cDNA molecular identifiers, the study measured how TCR beta repertoire diversity changes with age. To avoid experimental bias, donors of different ages were randomly spread across the sequencing lanes.

With respect to this clonotype: Its recognized antigen is unknown. Per-base quality was not reported, and no clone a single base away is much larger than it.

Results the study describes overall, beyond this receptor: Observed TCR beta diversity correlated strongly with the percentage of naive T cells measured by flow cytometry. Because donor CMV infection status was unknown, age-related changes in expanded clonotypes were potentially confounded. As age increased, observed TCR beta diversity per million T cells dropped in a roughly linear way, and a significant reduction was already evident by age about 40. Compared with the aged group, the long-lived group had more naive CD4+ T cells, fewer expanded clones and increased TCR diversity, a pattern suggesting age selection. Because profiling used bulk unsorted PBMCs, naive and antigen-experienced compartments could not be compared conclusively. Estimates of total diversity from one million sequenced T cells were regarded as lower bounds and underestimates.

The donors were 40 or so Caucasian individuals from Russia, aged roughly 6 to 100 years, who were systemically healthy. Ten milliliters of peripheral blood were collected from each donor into EDTA-treated Vacutainer tubes. Ficoll-Paque density-gradient centrifugation was used to isolate PBMCs, with at least 6.5 million per sample. Total RNA, at least 6 micrograms per sample, was extracted from PBMCs with Trizol reagent. Naive CD45RAhigh/CD27high T cell percentages were measured by flow cytometry on a PBMC aliquot from every donor. Libraries were made using 5' RACE. Sequencing took place on an Illumina HiSeq 2500. A second about 6 to 11 cycle PCR used a sample-barcoded 5' primer and a J-beta primer mix. Each TCR beta cDNA molecule received a unique molecular identifier from a template-switch 5' adaptor carrying 12 random nucleotides. At least 2.5 million CDR3-containing paired-end reads were obtained from each sample. All of the RNA was converted into first-strand cDNA using the Mint cDNA synthesis kit, with a TRBC-specific oligonucleotide serving as the primer. Following uracil-DNA glycosylase treatment, a first 18-cycle PCR with universal primers M1SS and BC2_uni_R was performed on all cDNA. In the paper's pipeline: For normalization, 1 million high-quality reads were randomly selected from each sample, with every read carrying a distinct molecular identifier. Instead of being binned into consensus sequences, reads that shared molecular identifiers were thrown out. CDR3 identification, clonotype clustering and error correction used MiTCR with a Q25 quality threshold and the strictest error-elimination algorithm. A nonparametric unseen species model with Euler transformation was used to estimate a lower bound on total TCR beta diversity. TCRdb handled the public reads itself, with Q25 trimming in fastp and clone calling in MiXCR, and kept productive beta chains. Merged by CDR3 protein, the rows form single entries marked with the most common genes and DNA. TCRdb, rather than the study authors, made the V and J calls. For this sample the table gives 600,000 or so distinct CDR3 sequences, of which roughly 30% were detected only once. Of the sample, around a sixth falls within the top ten clones.

The trim is 6 bases for V and 5 bases for J, with a gap of 19 bases between the germline ends. For CDR1 and CDR2, the germline V gene lists MNHEY and SVGAGI. The CDR3 holds 15 amino acids from the cysteine to the phenylalanine. Of the read, only the CDR3 DNA is kept; its 45 bases are in frame from base 1. This receptor was taken from a woman aged 80 or over in good health. The source material was blood. The sequence is built from TRBV6-5 and TRBJ1-2; D gene: possibly TRBD1, on 6 matching bases. The CDR3 reads CASSSTGTKKYGYTF. The nucleotide sequence is given as TGTGCCAGCAGCTCAACAGGGACAAAGAAGTATGGCTACACCTTC.